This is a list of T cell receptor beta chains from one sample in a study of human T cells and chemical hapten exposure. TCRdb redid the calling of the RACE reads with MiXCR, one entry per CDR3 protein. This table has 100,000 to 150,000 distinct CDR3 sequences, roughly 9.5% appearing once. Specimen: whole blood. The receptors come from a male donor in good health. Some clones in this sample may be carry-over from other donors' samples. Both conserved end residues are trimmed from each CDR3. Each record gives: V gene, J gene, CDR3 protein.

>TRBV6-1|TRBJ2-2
ASSEVAGEITGELF
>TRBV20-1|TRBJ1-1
SASRGSRGAEAF
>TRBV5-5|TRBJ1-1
ASSYQPGALDGTEAF
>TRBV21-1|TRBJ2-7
ASSKVGRAYEQY
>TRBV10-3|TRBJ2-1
AIRENNEQF
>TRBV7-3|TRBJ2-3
ASSLDGGGYPTDTQY
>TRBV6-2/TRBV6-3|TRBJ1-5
ASSYSKDRPLLIQPQH
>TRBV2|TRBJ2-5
AREERNQETQY
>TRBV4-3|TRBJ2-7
ASSQDTTGAAYEQY
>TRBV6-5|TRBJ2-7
ASSYFRSAYEQY
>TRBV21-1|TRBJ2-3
ASSKRAHTDTQY
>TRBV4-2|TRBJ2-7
ASSQLAGGPYEQY
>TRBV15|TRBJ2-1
ATSRPLGSGSYNEQF
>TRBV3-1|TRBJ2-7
ASSQEVAGSYEQY
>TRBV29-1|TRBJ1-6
SVATKNSPLH
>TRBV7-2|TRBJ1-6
ASSLRTGLSYNSPLH
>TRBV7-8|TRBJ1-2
ASSLAGTGGADYGYT
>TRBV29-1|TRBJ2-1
SVARDYNEQF
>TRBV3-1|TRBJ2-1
ASSQGGEGSSGQF
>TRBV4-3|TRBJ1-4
ASSNRDRINEKLF
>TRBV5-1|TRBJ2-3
ASSLGRRDRVADTQY
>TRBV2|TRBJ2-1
ASSWLAGGNEQF
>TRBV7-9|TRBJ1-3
ASSVGSSDTIY
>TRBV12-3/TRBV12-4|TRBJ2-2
ASSFSGGPHRYTGELF
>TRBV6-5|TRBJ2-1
ASSYQGKQF
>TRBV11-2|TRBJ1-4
ASSIRAGANEKLF
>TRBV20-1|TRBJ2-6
SARPPGVSGANVLT
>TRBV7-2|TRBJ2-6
ASSLQGTGANVLT
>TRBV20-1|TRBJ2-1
SASWQGGGEQF
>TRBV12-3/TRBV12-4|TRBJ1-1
ASSPGQGLNTEAF
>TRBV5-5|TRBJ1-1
ASSLEVTGGTEAF
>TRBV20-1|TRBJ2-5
SAFVGWGTQY
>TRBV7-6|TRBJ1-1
ASSLAQSLNTEAF
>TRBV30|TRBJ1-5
AWSRGRIADQPQH
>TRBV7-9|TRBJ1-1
ASSLVPENTEAF
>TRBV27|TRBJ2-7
ASSLSRSGKGYEQY
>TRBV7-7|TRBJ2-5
ASSPTGVGKETQY
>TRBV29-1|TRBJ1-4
SVEEATNEKLF
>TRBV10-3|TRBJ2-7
AISRQPYEQY
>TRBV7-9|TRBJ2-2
ASSATGINTGELF
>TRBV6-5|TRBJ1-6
ASSPTDSNSPLH
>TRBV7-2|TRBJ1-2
ASSLVGGTQNNYGYT
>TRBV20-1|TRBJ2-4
SALTGEAKNIQY
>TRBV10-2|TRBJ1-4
ASSDLPSSPTNEKLF
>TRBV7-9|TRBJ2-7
ASSLGGILYEQY
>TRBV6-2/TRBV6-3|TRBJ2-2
ASTRRRGGSYTGELF
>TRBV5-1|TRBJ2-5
ASSSGTGQETQY
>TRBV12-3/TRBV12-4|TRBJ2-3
ASGSGGSSTDTQY
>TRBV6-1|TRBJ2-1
ASSPGTSAYNEQF
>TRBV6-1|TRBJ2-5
ASNQETQY
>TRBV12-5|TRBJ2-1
ASGRDRVGHNEQF
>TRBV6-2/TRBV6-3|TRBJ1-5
ASNTISQGSNQPQH
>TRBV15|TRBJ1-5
ATSRIGGANQPQH
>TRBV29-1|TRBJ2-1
SVVVSSYNEQF
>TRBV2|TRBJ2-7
ASSQGAHEQY
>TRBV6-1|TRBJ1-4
ASSENPRQTTNEKLF
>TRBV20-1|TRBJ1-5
SASAGREYQPQH